A single sample is the source of the 26 T cell receptor beta chains below, sequenced in a study of blood T cell repertoires in COVID-19. Profiling relied on immunoSEQ multiplex PCR, and the TCRdb table lists in-frame clones only, not all of them. This table holds roughly 200,000 clones, 86% found once. The specimen was PBMCs or T cells enriched from blood (not recorded which). The receptors here all came from a middle-aged man with acute COVID-19.

The chain couples TRBV29-1 to TRBJ2-5, with D maybe TRBD1 (6 bases). Germline assignment: CDR1 SQVTM and CDR2 ANQGSEA. V was clipped by 5 bases and J by 1 base, with 20 bases between them. The CDR3 spans 16 residues. The CDR3 nucleotides are TGCAGCGTTCTTTTAAGGTCAGGGGCTCTCCAAGAGACCCAGTACTTC. This gives the protein CSVLLRSGALQETQYF.

The chain recombines TRBV7-2 with TRBJ2-7; the match to TRBD1 covers 8 bases. Germline CDR1 and CDR2: SGHTA and FQGNSA. This CDR3 is built from 15 residues. The junction had 6 bases not matched to a gene; V was cut back by 1 base and J by 4 bases. For the CDR3, the DNA is TGTGCCAGCAGCTTAGATTCAGGGGGCGGGTACGAGCAGTACTTC. Translating gives CASSLDSGGGYEQYF.

The V call is TRBV7-3, the J call TRBJ2-3; D might be TRBD2 (5 bases). Trimming shortened V by 4 bases and J by 6 bases, and 11 bases separated the two germline ends. Per germline, CDR1 SGHTA and CDR2 FQGTGA. The CDR3 totals 13 residues. The CDR3 DNA follows: TGTGCCAGCAGCTCTAGCTGGACGGATACGCAGTATTTT. Amino acid sequence: CASSSSWTDTQYF.

The chain employs TRBV4-1 and TRBJ2-1, with 13 bases matching TRBD2. This CDR3 has 13 amino acids. J gave up 9 bases and V 5 bases, and 1 base lay outside the gene matches. Germline V lookup: CDR1 MGHRA, CDR2 YSYEKL. The CDR3 protein is CASSTSGRGEQFF. For the CDR3, the DNA is TGCGCCAGCAGCACTAGCGGGAGGGGTGAGCAGTTCTTC.

The chain employs TRBV5-1 and TRBJ2-7, with 10 bases identical to TRBD2. CDR1 is SGHRS and CDR2 is YFSETQ in the germline V gene. V gave up 4 bases and J gave up 2 bases; unmatched junction bases: 3. The CDR3 runs 14 residues. The CDR3 nucleotides are TGCGCCAGCAGCACCGGGACTAGCGCCTACGAGCAGTACTTC. As protein: CASSTGTSAYEQYF.

This chain connects TRBV6-4 to TRBJ1-1; D gene unclear. Germline CDR1 MRHNA, CDR2 SNTAGT. The CDR3 is 14 amino acids. Trimming shortened V by 6 bases and J by 3 bases, and 14 bases separated the two germline ends. CDR3 nucleotide sequence: TGTGCCAGCAGCCTGGAGGATGCGGACACTGAAGCTTTCTTT. The encoded protein is CASSLEDADTEAFF.

The table lists this clone with a count of one. The rearrangement uses TRBV28 and TRBJ2-7; tentative D call: TRBD1 (6 bases). The CDR3 sequence is 12 residues long. The germline V gene encodes CDR1 MDHEN and CDR2 SYDVKM. V was trimmed by 6 bases and J by 4 bases, leaving 10 bases between them. The CDR3 DNA follows: TGTGCCAGCAGCAGGACAGCTTACGAGCAGTACTTC. Its translation: CASSRTAYEQYF. The full variable domain, its missing parts supplied by reference TRBV28 and TRBJ2-7, is DVKVTQSSRYLVKRTGEKVFLECVQDMDHENMFWYRQDPGLGLRLIYFSYDVKMKEKGDIPEGYSVSREKKERFSLILESASTNQTSMYLCASSRTAYEQYFGPGTRLTVT.

This chain connects TRBV2 to TRBJ2-3; maybe TRBD1 (5 bases). Looked up from germline, CDR1 is SNHLY and CDR2 is FYNNEI. V was trimmed by 5 bases and J by 7 bases, leaving 16 bases between them. The CDR3 consists of 14 residues. CDR3 loop: CASSTPAGINTQYF. The CDR3 bases are TGTGCCAGCAGTACACCTGCAGGGATCAATACGCAGTATTTT.

This clone was detected only a few times. The rearrangement joins TRBV14 to TRBJ2-2, with a possible D match to TRBD2 (6 bases). CDR3 size: 15 residues. The V and J ends lost 0 bases and 6 bases respectively, with 11 bases between them. CDR1 is SGHDN, CDR2 FVKESK, per germline. CDR3 region: CASSQDLPGAGELFF. The CDR3 DNA follows: TGTGCCAGCAGCCAAGATCTTCCGGGGGCCGGGGAGCTGTTTTTT.

V gene TRBV5-5 combines with J gene TRBJ2-1; D possibly corresponds to TRBD2 (5 bases). Germline CDR1 reads SGHKS; CDR2 reads YYEKEE (reference sequence). V lost 4 bases, J lost 5 bases, and 16 bases lay in between. This CDR3 comprises 15 residues. This CDR3 reads CASSRISGSDNEQFF. The DNA of the CDR3 is TGTGCCAGCAGCCGAATAAGCGGTTCAGACAATGAGCAGTTCTTC.

This rearrangement joins TRBV27 to TRBJ2-7; D gene unclear. Germline V gene sequence: CDR1 MNHEY, CDR2 SMNVEV (reference sequence). Trimming pared 3 bases from V and 0 bases from J, leaving 9 bases between. The CDR3 loop spans 14 amino acids. The CDR3: CASSFGGYSYEQYF. CDR3 sequence (DNA): TGTGCCAGCAGTTTTGGCGGCTACTCCTACGAGCAGTACTTC.

The V call is TRBV30, the J call TRBJ2-2, with no clear D. Looked up from germline, CDR1 is GTSNPN and CDR2 is SVGIG (reference sequence). The CDR3 covers 13 residues. The ends were cut back, 3 bases at V and 6 bases at J, with 11 bases in the middle. Written as DNA, the CDR3 is TGTGCCTGGAGGACTCCGGCCGCCGGGGAGCTGTTTTTT. Protein product: CAWRTPAAGELFF.

The rearrangement joins TRBV7-9 to TRBJ2-1, with TRBD1 identical over 7 bases. Germline CDR1 and CDR2: SEHNR and FQNEAQ (reference sequence). The CDR3 consists of 12 residues. V was pared by 6 bases and J by 10 bases, with 6 bases of the junction left unmatched. CDR3 bases: TGTGCCAGCAGTTACAGGGGACCCGAGCAGTTCTTC. Its translation: CASSYRGPEQFF. The complete variable domain, with remaining parts taken from reference TRBV7-9 and TRBJ2-1, reads DTGVSQNPRHKITKRGQNVTFRCDPISEHNRLYWYRQTLGQGPEFLTYFQNEAQLEKSRLLSDRFSAERPKGSFSTLEIQRTEQGDSAMYLCASSYRGPEQFFGPGTRLTVL.

The CDR3 nucleotides read TGTGCCACAGAGACAGGAAACTCCTACAATGAGCAGTTCTTC. Translating it yields CATETGNSYNEQFF. The chain employs TRBV19 and TRBJ2-1, with D perhaps TRBD1 (6 bases). CDR3 length: 14 residues. V lost 10 bases, J lost 0 bases, and 13 bases lay in between. Germline V CDR1 and CDR2: LNHDA, SQIVND (reference sequence). The variable domain in full, with the rest retrieved from reference TRBV19 and TRBJ2-1, is DGGITQSPKYLFRKEGQNVTLSCEQNLNHDAMYWYRQDPGQGLRLIYYSQIVNDFQKGDIAEGYSVSREKKESFPLTVTSAQKNPTAFYLCATETGNSYNEQFFGPGTRLTVL.

The chain is built from TRBV19 and TRBJ1-5; D might be TRBD1 (6 bases). CDR1 and CDR2 (germline): LNHDA, SQIVND (reference sequence). Trimming shortened V by 4 bases and J by 1 base, and 17 bases separated the two germline ends. This CDR3 is 17 amino acids long. DNA of the CDR3: TGTGCCAGTAGTACTGACCTCAGGGGTCGCAGCAATCAGCCCCAGCATTTT. Amino acid sequence: CASSTDLRGRSNQPQHF.

The chain links TRBV15 to TRBJ1-1, with D possibly matching TRBD1 (5 bases). CDR1 LNHNV and CDR2 YYDKDF come from the germline V gene (reference sequence). Between the trimmed V and J ends, which lost 8 bases and 3 bases, there was a span of 13 bases. The CDR3 totals 13 residues. CDR3 sequence: CATAGVMDTEAFF. CDR3 coding DNA: TGTGCCACCGCGGGGGTGATGGACACTGAAGCTTTCTTT.

This clone was counted a few times. The CDR3 sequence: CASSLGSLEAFF. As DNA, the CDR3 is TGTGCCAGCAGCTTAGGTTCCCTAGAAGCTTTCTTT. The gene calls are TRBV7-9 and TRBJ1-1; D gene unclear. V dropped 1 base and J dropped 8 bases, with 8 bases sitting between them. The germline V gene encodes CDR1 SEHNR and CDR2 FQNEAQ (reference sequence). The length of the CDR3 is 12 residues.

The J gene is TRBJ2-7, the V gene TRBV18; TRBD2 agrees at 10 bases. Germline CDR1 KGHSH, CDR2 LQKENI. Germline trimming cut 3 bases from V and 0 bases from J; bases unmatched to any gene: 2. CDR3 length: 15 amino acids. The CDR3 protein is CASSPTSGSSYEQYF. The CDR3, as DNA: TGTGCCAGCTCACCGACTAGCGGGTCCTCCTACGAGCAGTACTTC.

This clone was detected a few times. The chain has TRBV30 and TRBJ2-1; D unclear. The ends were cut back, 1 base at V and 3 bases at J, with 10 bases in the middle. Germline CDR1 reads GTSNPN; CDR2 reads SVGIG (reference sequence). The CDR3 spans 14 residues. The CDR3 protein is CAWSDGYSYNEQFF. The CDR3 DNA is TGTGCCTGGAGTGATGGTTACAGCTACAATGAGCAGTTCTTC.

The V call is TRBV29-1, the J call TRBJ1-1; a weak D match, TRBD1 (5 bases). Germline assignment: CDR1 SQVTM and CDR2 ANQGSEA. CDR3 length: 13 residues. Trimming removed 4 bases at V and 4 bases at J, with 13 bases between. CDR3 region: CSVGSQGGTEAFF. CDR3 sequence (DNA): TGCAGCGTTGGATCGCAGGGCGGCACTGAAGCTTTCTTT.

This chain connects TRBV27 to TRBJ2-3; maybe TRBD1 (6 bases). V lost 3 bases, J lost 5 bases, and 15 bases lay in between. Germline V lookup: CDR1 MNHEY, CDR2 SMNVEV (reference sequence). The CDR3 sequence is 15 residues long. The CDR3 loop reads CASSFLGQGLDTQYF. The CDR3 DNA reads as TGTGCCAGCAGTTTTTTGGGGCAGGGGTTAGATACGCAGTATTTT.

This chain connects TRBV5-6 to TRBJ1-1; D is undetermined. The CDR3 spans 14 residues. V gave up 3 bases and J gave up 4 bases, with 13 bases separating them. Germline V gives CDR1 SGHDT, CDR2 YYEEEE. CDR3 region: CASSSKGVGTEAFF. The DNA of the CDR3 is TGTGCCAGCAGCTCAAAGGGAGTTGGCACTGAAGCTTTCTTT. Full variable domain (rest looked up from reference TRBV5-6 and TRBJ1-1): DAGVTQSPTHLIKTRGQQVTLRCSPKSGHDTVSWYQQALGQGPQFIFQYYEEEERQRGNFPDRFSGHQFPNYSSELNVNALLLGDSALYLCASSSKGVGTEAFFGQGTRLTVV.

This clone was seen a handful of times. The gene calls are TRBV10-2 and TRBJ2-1, with 11 positions matching TRBD1. The CDR3 spans 15 residues. Germline CDR1 is WSHSY and CDR2 is SAAADI. J was trimmed by 4 bases and V by 7 bases; bases with no gene match: 6. CDR3 DNA sequence: TGCGCCAGCATCAACCGGGACAGGGGGTACAATGAGCAGTTCTTC. It translates to CASINRDRGYNEQFF.

This chain uses TRBV28 with TRBJ1-4, with a tentative D call TRBD1 (5 bases). CDR1 and CDR2 (germline): MDHEN, SYDVKM. V lost 9 bases and J 4 bases, leaving 18 bases between the germline ends. The CDR3 length is 15 residues. CDR3 protein: CARVKPGTLNEKLFF. Here the CDR3 DNA reads TGTGCCAGGGTGAAACCCGGGACTCTTAATGAAAAACTGTTTTTT.

The chain employs TRBV21-1 and TRBJ2-7; TRBD1, as called in the table, went unchecked against the DNA. TRBV21-1 is a recognized pseudogene. This CDR3 has 14 amino acids. The CDR3: CASSPQTGTKQQYF. DNA for the CDR3: TGTGCCAGCAGCCCCCAGACAGGGACAAAGCAGCAGTACTTC.

The count of this clone is one. V usage is TRBV27 and J usage is TRBJ2-6, with TRBD2 matching 7 bases. V shed 3 bases, J shed 0 bases, and the junction held 5 bases outside the gene matches. CDR3 length: 17 amino acids. The germline CDR1 and CDR2 sequences are MNHEY and SMNVEV (reference sequence). CDR3 nucleotide sequence: TGTGCCAGCAGTTTCAGCGGGATGAACTCTGGGGCCAACGTCCTGACTTTC. Its translation: CASSFSGMNSGANVLTF.